These 2 T cell receptor beta chains originate from one sample sequenced in a study of blood T cells in healthy people across ages. A second PCR, run for roughly 7 to 11 cycles, used a sample-barcoded 5' primer plus a J-beta primer mix. A single record per CDR3 protein comes from TCRdb applying MiXCR to the 5' RACE reads. The sample includes about 1,400,000 distinct CDR3 sequences, 59% of them seen just once. The sequenced material came from blood. The receptor set was obtained from a man younger than 35 in good health.

V usage is TRBV6-2 or TRBV6-3 and J usage is TRBJ1-6; D unclear. The length of the CDR3 is 11 residues. The germline V gene has CDR1 MNHEY and CDR2 SVGEGT. Trimming took off 2 bases at V and 10 bases at J, with 3 bases between the two ends. DNA of the CDR3: TGTGCCAGCAGTTACGGGTCACCCCTCCACTTT. Protein: CASSYGSPLHF.

This chain joins TRBV6-5 and TRBJ1-2; D gene unclear. The CDR3 covers 12 residues. The V gene lost 6 bases and the J gene lost 8 bases, with 13 bases spanning the gap. Germline assignment: CDR1 MNHEY and CDR2 SVGAGI. The CDR3 here is CASSRLEGGYTF. The CDR3 DNA sequence: TGTGCCAGCAGCCGCCTCGAGGGAGGCTACACCTTC.